This T cell receptor beta chain was obtained from a study of human T cells and chemical hapten exposure. Background on the study: On around 2 cm by around 2 cm of upper inner arm skin, sensitization was performed with 2% DPC. Alopecia areata, totalis or universalis was found in mostly female patients.

This clonotype appeared many times. Its antigen remains unknown. The time point: patch test 1, 2 weeks after DPC sensitization. Treatment described: therapeutic diphenylcyclopropenone sensitization with weekly scalp DPC. The starting material, unfractionated whole blood, was used for total RNA extraction. The library gave individual cDNA molecules unique molecular identifiers. In TCRdb, the RACE reads were re-called with MiXCR into one record per CDR3 protein. The repertoire holds roughly 50,000 distinct CDR3 sequences, with about 10% as singletons. Study conclusions and caveats: No shift was seen in TCRs above 1 in 1000 frequency with DPC sensitization.

The sequences come from whole blood, collected in connection with sensitization to the hapten diphenylcyclopropenone (DPC). This sequence originates from a woman aged 35 to 49 with alopecia areata. Some clones in this sample may be carry-over from other donors' samples.

The CDR3 loop is CASSYTATNEKLFF. DNA of the CDR3: TGTGCCAGCAGCTACACAGCAACTAATGAAAAACTGTTTTTT. The chain employs TRBV11-2 and TRBJ1-4; no clear D. CDR1 and CDR2 (germline): SGHAT, FQNNGV. CDR3 length: 14 amino acids. V was trimmed by 4 bases and J by 0 bases, leaving 6 bases between them.